These 23 T cell receptor beta chains came from one sample sequenced in a study of early T cells in non-severe SARS-CoV-2 infection. TCRdb independently ran MiXCR on the 5' RACE reads; one entry per CDR3 protein. The sample contains some 45,000 distinct CDR3 sequences, under 4.5% of which appear only once. Sequenced: whole blood. The receptors were sampled from an adult who was a healthcare worker with PCR-confirmed SARS-CoV-2 infection or an uninfected control (not recorded which).

There are many counts of this clonotype. V and J are TRBV11-1 and TRBJ1-1; possible D gene TRBD1, 6 bases. The CDR3 extends over 14 amino acids. V was cut by 8 bases and J by 1 base, with 14 bases left in between. Germline CDR1 is SGHAT and CDR2 is FQDESV (reference sequence). DNA for the CDR3: TGTGCCAGCCTGGGGGGCGCAGGGAACACTGAAGCTTTCTTT. Translated: CASLGGAGNTEAFF.

This clonotype has a count of ten or more. The chain uses TRBV5-1 and TRBJ2-2; 9 nucleotides agree with TRBD2. Germline loops: CDR1 SGHRS, CDR2 YFSETQ. This CDR3 is 17 amino acids long. The ends lost 4 bases at V and 4 bases at J; junction bases unmatched: 11. As DNA, the CDR3 is TGCGCCAGCAGCCCAGGGGAGCGGGAGGTCTTCACCGGGGAGCTGTTTTTT. Its translation: CASSPGEREVFTGELFF.

This clonotype was recorded many times. The rearrangement uses TRBV10-1 and TRBJ1-1; D remains ambiguous. V lost 0 bases and J 12 bases, leaving 14 bases between the germline ends. CDR1 is WNHNN and CDR2 is SYGVQD in the germline V gene (reference sequence). The CDR3 has 13 amino acids. Here the CDR3 DNA reads TGCGCCAGCAGTGAGTCTACGGGGATTAGACCTTTCTTT. It is translated as CASSESTGIRPFF.

This clonotype showed up many times. The V and J genes are TRBV30 and TRBJ1-1; the match to TRBD1 covers 7 bases. From germline, CDR1 is GTSNPN and CDR2 SVGIG (reference sequence). The CDR3 consists of 11 residues. The ends lost 8 bases at V and 11 bases at J; junction bases unmatched: 11. The DNA for the CDR3 is TGTGCCACGGCGTGGACAGGCGCGGCTTTCTTT. The encoded protein is CATAWTGAAFF.

This clonotype was found many times. The chain joins TRBV25-1 to TRBJ2-1; unclear D gene. The CDR3 sequence is 13 residues long. V lost 3 bases and J lost 5, with 8 bases in between. CDR1 MGHDK and CDR2 SYGVNS come from the germline V gene. In nucleotides, the CDR3 is TGTGCCAGCAGTGACCCTAGGGACAATGAGCAGTTCTTC. Protein sequence: CASSDPRDNEQFF.

This clonotype was seen many times. The chain carries TRBV7-6 and TRBJ2-5; D remains unclear. CDR3 length: 15 amino acids. CDR1 is SGHVS and CDR2 is FNYEAQ in the germline V gene. Trimming left V 0 bases short and J 0 bases short, with 8 bases between. The CDR3 coding sequence is TGTGCCAGCAGCTTAGCGGGATTGTACCAAGAGACCCAGTACTTC. Its protein is CASSLAGLYQETQYF.

This clonotype was detected many times. The V and J genes are TRBV7-2 and TRBJ1-1; D is undetermined. V shed 2 bases and J shed 7 bases, with 14 bases lying between them. The CDR3 runs 14 residues. Germline lookup yields CDR1 SGHTA and CDR2 FQGNSA. CDR3 nucleotide sequence: TGTGCCAGCAGCTTAAAGCACCCATCGAGTGAAGCTTTCTTT. It translates to CASSLKHPSSEAFF. Looking up the rest from reference TRBV7-2 and TRBJ1-1 gives the full variable domain: GAGVSQSPSNKVTEKGKDVELRCDPISGHTALYWYRQSLGQGLEFLIYFQGNSAPDKSGLPSDRFSAERTGGSVSTLTIQRTQQEDSAVYLCASSLKHPSSEAFFGQGTRLTVV.

This clonotype was counted many times. This chain links TRBV5-1 with TRBJ1-3, with unresolved D. The V end lost 1 base, the J end lost 2 bases, and 10 bases lay between the germline ends. This CDR3 has 15 residues. Germline assignment: CDR1 SGHRS and CDR2 YFSETQ. CDR3 loop: CASSLSGDPGNTIYF. The CDR3 DNA is TGCGCCAGCAGCTTGTCGGGAGACCCTGGAAACACCATATATTTT.

In this sample, this clonotype turned up many times. The rearrangement joins TRBV12-3 or TRBV12-4 to TRBJ2-1; TRBD2 matches 8 bases. This CDR3 contains 15 residues. V lost 5 bases and J lost 1; bases outside the gene matches: 4. CDR3 nucleotides: TGTGCCAGCAGTCCCCAGCGGGAGTCCTACAATGAGCAGTTCTTC. The encoded protein is CASSPQRESYNEQFF.

Many counts were recorded for this clonotype. The chain links TRBV7-9 to TRBJ2-7, with 8 positions matching TRBD1. V lost 3 bases and J lost 2; bases outside the gene matches: 6. Germline V gives CDR1 SEHNR, CDR2 FQNEAQ (reference sequence). The CDR3 runs to 15 residues. DNA of the CDR3: TGTGCCAGCAGCTTCCCCGGACAGGGACCCTACGAGCAGTACTTC. Translation gives CASSFPGQGPYEQYF.

Turning to this clonotype: A much more abundant neighbour one base away suggests this may be a read error. V gene TRBV6-5 combines with J gene TRBJ2-7; TRBD2 matches at 10 bases. The germline V gene has CDR1 MNHEY and CDR2 SVGAGI. The V gene end was trimmed by 2 bases and the J gene end by 4 bases; junction bases not matched to a gene: 2. The CDR3 extends over 14 amino acids. The CDR3 spells CASSYSGRGYEQYF. DNA of the CDR3: TGTGCCAGCAGTTACAGCGGGAGGGGTTACGAGCAGTACTTC.

This clonotype appeared many times. The rearrangement links TRBV12-3 or TRBV12-4 to TRBJ2-5; D uncertain. The CDR3 loop spans 14 amino acids. Trimming removed 7 bases at V and 1 base at J, with 13 bases between. Here the CDR3 reads CASTLGLGQETQYF. CDR3 DNA sequence: TGTGCCAGCACCTTAGGCCTGGGCCAAGAGACCCAGTACTTC.

This clonotype was observed many times. This chain joins TRBV7-6 and TRBJ2-3, with a weak D call TRBD1 (6 bases). The CDR3 length is 15 residues. Germline-derived CDR1 and CDR2 are SGHVS and FNYEAQ. V lost 1 base, J lost 5 bases, and 13 bases lay in between. CDR3 region: CASSLDPGVEDTQYF. For the CDR3, the DNA is TGTGCCAGCAGCTTAGATCCAGGGGTGGAAGATACGCAGTATTTT.

Ten or more counts support this clonotype. The chain combines TRBV5-1 with TRBJ1-5, with TRBD1 matching 9 bases. The germline V gene encodes CDR1 SGHRS and CDR2 YFSETQ. Trimming removed 0 bases from V and 5 bases from J; junction bases left unmatched: 3. CDR3 size: 15 residues. CDR3: CASSLGGQGHQPQHF. Here the CDR3 DNA reads TGCGCCAGCAGCTTGGGGGGACAGGGACATCAGCCCCAGCATTTT.

There are many counts of this clonotype. This rearrangement joins TRBV7-2 to TRBJ2-3, with D possibly being TRBD2 (7 bases). V lost 2 bases and J lost 3, with 12 bases in between. The CDR3 has 15 residues. Germline V gives CDR1 SGHTA, CDR2 FQGNSA. CDR3 nucleotides: TGTGCCAGCAGCTTAATGCGGGGGCCGACAGATACGCAGTATTTT. It encodes CASSLMRGPTDTQYF. Based on the CDR3 plus reference TRBV7-2 and TRBJ2-3, the full variable domain is GAGVSQSPSNKVTEKGKDVELRCDPISGHTALYWYRQSLGQGLEFLIYFQGNSAPDKSGLPSDRFSAERTGGSVSTLTIQRTQQEDSAVYLCASSLMRGPTDTQYFGPGTRLTVL.

Ten or more counts support this clonotype. The chain combines TRBV18 with TRBJ1-6; possibly TRBD1 for D (6 bases). CDR1 KGHSH and CDR2 LQKENI come from the germline V gene. The CDR3 loop spans 16 amino acids. Between the trimmed V and J ends, which lost 3 bases and 9 bases, there was a span of 18 bases. CDR3 DNA sequence: TGTGCCAGCTCACCCGGACAGCCCGACGGAGGTTCACCCCTCCACTTT. Amino acid sequence: CASSPGQPDGGSPLHF.

This clonotype was detected ten times or more. This chain uses TRBV29-1 with TRBJ2-3; D gene ambiguous. The CDR3 length is 12 residues. The V end lost 1 base, the J end lost 3 bases, and 5 bases lay between the germline ends. CDR1 is SQVTM and CDR2 is ANQGSEA in the germline V gene. The chain's CDR3 is CSVEGLTDTQYF. DNA for the CDR3: TGCAGCGTTGAAGGGCTTACAGATACGCAGTATTTT.

This clonotype came up many times. This sequence joins TRBV20-1 and TRBJ1-1; D is ambiguous. The CDR3 is made up of 14 amino acids. With 6 bases removed from V and 11 bases from J, the gap between germline ends came to 25 bases. Germline V gene data show CDR1 as DFQATT and CDR2 as SNEGSKA (reference sequence). Here the CDR3 DNA reads TGCAGTGCCAGAAGCTCGGGGTTAGAAGGGAAGGCTTTCTTT. This gives the protein CSARSSGLEGKAFF.

This clonotype was counted at least ten times. The rearrangement joins TRBV21-1 to TRBJ1-5. TRBV21-1 is listed as a pseudogene. The CDR3 has 11 residues. As DNA, the CDR3 is TGTGCCAGCAGCAAAAGGCAGCCCCAGCATTTT. Translated, it gives CASSKRQPQHF.

This clonotype was detected many times. The chain is built from TRBV20-1 and TRBJ1-3; D might be TRBD1 (5 bases). Germline CDR1 DFQATT, CDR2 SNEGSKA (reference sequence). The germline V and J ends were trimmed by 3 bases and 8 bases, with 14 bases remaining between them. The CDR3 is 13 amino acids. As DNA, the CDR3 is TGCAGTGCTAGGGGACCCACCGTGGACACCATATATTTT. Encoded protein: CSARGPTVDTIYF.

This clonotype was counted ten times or more. The chain employs TRBV19 and TRBJ2-5, with D perhaps matching TRBD1 (6 bases). Germline CDR1 reads LNHDA; CDR2 reads SQIVND (reference sequence). V shed 7 bases and J shed 1 base, with 13 bases lying between them. The CDR3 runs to 14 residues. The CDR3 DNA reads as TGTGCCAGTAATTCGGGACAAACCCAAGAGACCCAGTACTTC. Translating gives CASNSGQTQETQYF.

This clonotype was recorded at least ten times. The chain uses TRBV10-3 and TRBJ2-7; the match to TRBD1 covers 9 bases. The CDR3 sequence is 14 residues long. CDR1 ENHRY and CDR2 SYGVKD come from the germline V gene. The V segment lost 6 bases and the J segment 6 bases; nucleotides outside the gene matches: 9. The chain's CDR3 is CAIRRTGEPLEQYF. In DNA form, the CDR3 reads TGTGCCATCAGGCGGACAGGGGAACCCCTCGAGCAGTACTTC.

This clonotype was counted at least ten times. This chain links TRBV7-9 with TRBJ2-2; D remains ambiguous. With 3 bases removed from V and 2 bases from J, the gap between germline ends came to 7 bases. CDR3 length: 14 amino acids. Looked up from germline, CDR1 is SEHNR and CDR2 is FQNEAQ (reference sequence). The CDR3 bases are TGTGCCAGCAGCTTGGCCAGTAACACCGGGGAGCTGTTTTTT. Translating gives CASSLASNTGELFF.